This TCR beta chain was retrieved from a study of response to subunit inactivated influenza vaccine. This clonotype appeared many times. With V trimmed by 3 bases and J by 3 bases, 8 bases remained unmatched. In germline, CDR1 is SGDLS, CDR2 YYNGEE. The CDR3 extends over 15 amino acids. One entry per CDR3 protein, called by TCRdb with MiXCR from the RT-PCR reads. This repertoire shows a few hundred thousand distinct CDR3 sequences, about 7.2% found once; its top ten account for 10% to 15%. The source of this sequence is a man in his fifties or sixties who received an inactivated influenza vaccine. The chain recombines TRBV9 with TRBJ2-5, with 7 nucleotides matching TRBD2. The source was PBMCs from blood, collected roughly 24 months after vaccination. The CDR3: CASSATGTTKETQYF. CDR3 sequence (DNA): TGTGCCAGCAGCGCCACCGGGACTACAAAAGAGACCCAGTACTTC.